This entry lists 5 T cell receptor beta chains sequenced from one sample in a study of neurological immune-mediated disorders. From the 5' RACE reads, TCRdb called clonotypes with MiXCR, one entry per CDR3 protein. This sample carries roughly 29,000 distinct CDR3 sequences, around 21% of them seen once, and the ten largest clones take roughly 27%. The sample taken for sequencing was CD4+ T cells from blood. The origin of the receptors is a man in his fifties with HTLV-1-associated myelopathy (HAM/TSP).

This clonotype was counted many times. The rearrangement uses TRBV20-1 and TRBJ2-5; tentatively, D is TRBD2 (6 bases). Germline V lookup: CDR1 DFQATT, CDR2 SNEGSKA (reference sequence). This CDR3 comprises 12 residues. Trimming removed 6 bases at V and 2 bases at J, with 10 bases between. CDR3 nucleotides: TGCAGTGCCCACGGGAGTCAAGAGACCCAGTACTTC. Its protein product is CSAHGSQETQYF.

Only a few counts were recorded for this clonotype. The chain uses TRBV6-4 and TRBJ2-7; no definite D call. The germline CDR1 and CDR2 sequences are MRHNA and SNTAGT. This CDR3 has 18 amino acids. Trimming pared 0 bases from V and 6 bases from J, leaving 24 bases between. The CDR3 region is CASSDSELKNYPTSEQYF. For the CDR3, the DNA is TGTGCCAGCAGTGACTCGGAGTTGAAGAACTACCCTACGAGCGAGCAGTACTTC.

This clonotype was picked up a small number of times. The chain is built from TRBV7-2 and TRBJ2-1; 12 bases agree with TRBD2. CDR3 length equals 17 residues. V was pared by 5 bases and J by 3 bases, with 8 bases of the junction left unmatched. Germline lookup yields CDR1 SGHTA and CDR2 FQGNSA. CDR3: CASSPTGLAGSYNEQFF. The DNA of the CDR3 is TGTGCCAGCAGCCCCACCGGACTAGCGGGAAGCTACAATGAGCAGTTCTTC.

This clonotype was detected many times. The rearrangement joins TRBV7-3 to TRBJ2-3, with D possibly being TRBD1 (5 bases). V gave up 5 bases and J gave up 5 bases, with 11 bases separating them. The length of the CDR3 is 13 residues. Germline-derived CDR1 and CDR2 are SGHTA and FQGTGA. CDR3 in DNA: TGTGCCAGCAGCAAACAGGTTAGAGATACGCAGTATTTT. This translates into CASSKQVRDTQYF.

The rearrangement links TRBV3-1 to TRBJ2-7; TRBD1 matches 9 bases. V shed 4 bases, J shed 4 bases, and the junction held 5 bases outside the gene matches. CDR3 length: 14 residues. Looked up from germline, CDR1 is LGHDT and CDR2 is YNNKEL (reference sequence). The CDR3 protein is CASSRGDRAYEQYF. The CDR3, as DNA: TGTGCCAGCAGCCGCGGGGACAGGGCTTACGAGCAGTACTTC.